The following is a TCR beta chain sequence with its context. Its antigen is not yet known. No much larger clone exists at a distance of one base, and base qualities are not known. The data derive from a study of identical twins listed by TCRdb under 2016. With respect to the entire study: The study deep-sequenced TCR alpha and beta repertoires from monozygotic twins, unrelated adults of various ages and cord blood to test whether fetal clonotypes persist. To rule out contamination, the twin experiments were replicated at different times with different library preparation protocols.

Results the study describes overall, beyond this receptor: Invariant T cells such as MAIT and iNKT could partly confound zero-insertion analyses, although diverse VJ usage argued against such confounding for most clonotypes. Out-of-frame TCR alpha sharing in monozygotic twins was systematically underestimated by recombination models, whereas sharing between unrelated individuals was in agreement with the recombination models. Because the same donors could not be followed over many years, conclusions were based on cross-sectional statistical analysis. Abundant cord blood beta clonotypes had fewer insertions, young adult naive repertoires showed a similar but weaker trend, and memory repertoires showed no such trend. Excess twin sharing in beta out-of-frame sequences was weaker because fewer shared sequences lowered the signal-to-noise ratio. Compared with coincidental sharing between unrelated individuals, out-of-frame TCR alpha sequences shared between twins had an excess of sequences with low generation probability.

Every donor was a healthy Caucasian. The CDR3 numbers 12 residues from cysteine through phenylalanine. The read is trimmed to its CDR3 DNA, 36 bases read in frame from base 1. V was cut back by 6 bases and J by 4 bases, leaving a gap of 12 bases between them. The CDR1 and CDR2 encoded by the germline V gene (reference sequence) are DFQATT and SNEGSKA. Libraries were prepared through 5' RACE. Sequencing was carried out with an Illumina HiSeq 2000. A universal primer binding site was added through template switching, and the final cDNA carried a unique molecular identifier so that TCR cDNA molecules could be counted accurately. First-strand cDNA for TCR alpha and beta chains was synthesized from specific primers in the conserved constant-segment region. Each cDNA library was double barcoded, with a SMART-Mk sample barcode plus Illumina barcodes, to control for contamination. Two successive PCR steps introduced TruSeq adapter sequences along with Illumina sample barcodes. Sequencing of the TCR alpha and beta cDNA libraries was done on the Illumina HiSeq platform using custom primers. The authors' pipeline ran thus. Unique molecular identifiers were extracted from raw reads with MiGEC, and CDR3 positions were determined with MiXCR. Recombination models were inferred per individual with the repgenHMM and IGoR tools using an EM algorithm. Shared clonotype analysis was performed with the tcR package in R, normalizing sharing by the product of cloneset sizes. Out-of-frame nonproductive sequences were analyzed to study raw recombination free of thymic and clonal selection effects. TCRdb reanalyzed the raw reads on its own, using fastp at Q25 for trimming and MiXCR for clone calling, and kept in-frame beta chains. For every CDR3 protein sequence, its rows merge into one entry that carries the most common genes and DNA. None of the V and J calls come from the authors' own analysis; TCRdb made them. The sample table contains 1.5 million to 2 million distinct CDR3 sequences; only one count was recorded for 25% to 35% of them. The ten largest clones add up to about 0.27% of the sample.

This clonotype originated in a newborn girl in good health. The rearrangement joined TRBV20-1 to TRBJ1-2, with the D segment identity uncertain. Material for sequencing was cord blood. The CDR3 reads CSAIMVGYGYTF. The DNA sequence is TGCAGTGCAATTATGGTCGGCTATGGCTACACCTTC.